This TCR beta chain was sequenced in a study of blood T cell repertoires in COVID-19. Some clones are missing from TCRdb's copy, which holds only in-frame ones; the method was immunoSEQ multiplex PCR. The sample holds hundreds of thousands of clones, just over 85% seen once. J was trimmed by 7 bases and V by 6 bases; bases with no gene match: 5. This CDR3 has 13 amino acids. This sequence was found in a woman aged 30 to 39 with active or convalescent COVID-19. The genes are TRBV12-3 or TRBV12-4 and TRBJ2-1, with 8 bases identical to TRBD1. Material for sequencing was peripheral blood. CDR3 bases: TGTGCCAGCAGCAGGGACAGGTTTAATGAGCAGTTCTTC. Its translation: CASSRDRFNEQFF.